Presented here are 6 T cell receptor beta chains from one specimen sequenced in a study of blood T cell repertoires in COVID-19. Some clones are missing from TCRdb's copy, which holds only in-frame ones; the method was immunoSEQ multiplex PCR. The sample yields tens of thousands of clones, 75% to 85% seen once. The specimen sequenced was peripheral blood. The receptor set was obtained from a woman aged 80 or older with acute or convalescent COVID-19.

This clone was seen more than once but under ten times. This chain connects TRBV5-4 to TRBJ2-5; D is perhaps TRBD1 (6 bases). The CDR3 spans 14 residues. V shed 2 bases and J shed 4 bases, with 12 bases lying between them. From germline, CDR1 is SGHNT and CDR2 YYREEE (reference sequence). The CDR3 here is CASSFGGRGETQYF. Written as DNA, the CDR3 is TGTGCCAGCAGCTTTGGGGGCAGGGGAGAGACCCAGTACTTC.

The gene calls are TRBV2 and TRBJ2-7; the D gene is possibly TRBD2 (6 bases). Looked up from germline, CDR1 is SNHLY and CDR2 is FYNNEI. V was trimmed by 3 bases and J by 6 bases, leaving 12 bases between them. The CDR3 spans 13 residues. Here the CDR3 DNA reads TGTGCCAGCAGTGAGGGGGGAGGATCCGAGCAGTACTTC. It yields the protein CASSEGGGSEQYF.

This clone showed up just a few times. The gene calls are TRBV11-2 and TRBJ1-2, with D unclear. The CDR3 has 14 amino acids. The germline V and J ends were trimmed by 1 base and 7 bases, with 13 bases remaining between them. CDR1 is SGHAT and CDR2 is FQNNGV in the germline V gene. The CDR3 DNA is TGTGCCAGCAGCTTAGTTGGTCTAAGGAGTGGCTACACCTTC. As protein: CASSLVGLRSGYTF.

The CDR3 DNA follows: TGTGCCAGCAGCTATGCGAGGGGAGCGGGGAGCACAGATACGCAGTATTTT. Translation: CASSYARGAGSTDTQYF. This chain connects TRBV2 to TRBJ2-3, with TRBD2 identical over 7 bases. The CDR3 sequence is 17 residues long. CDR1 is SNHLY and CDR2 is FYNNEI in the germline V gene. Trimming removed 6 bases from V and 0 bases from J; junction bases left unmatched: 12.

Only a few counts were recorded for this clone. The chain combines TRBV5-1 with TRBJ2-2; D is perhaps TRBD2 (5 bases). There are 16 residues in the CDR3. The V end lost 2 bases, the J end lost 1 base, and 12 bases lay between the germline ends. Germline assignment: CDR1 SGHRS and CDR2 YFSETQ. The CDR3 spells CASSLESGGNTGELFF. The CDR3 nucleotides read TGCGCCAGCAGCTTAGAATCAGGAGGGAACACCGGGGAGCTGTTTTTT.

The V call is TRBV6-5, the J call TRBJ2-7, with D perhaps matching TRBD1 (5 bases). V shed 8 bases and J shed 4 bases, with 6 bases lying between them. The CDR3 runs 10 residues. The germline gives CDR1 MNHEY, CDR2 SVGAGI. CDR3 in amino acids: CASGAYEQYF. The CDR3 DNA reads TGTGCCAGCGGGGCTTACGAGCAGTACTTC.